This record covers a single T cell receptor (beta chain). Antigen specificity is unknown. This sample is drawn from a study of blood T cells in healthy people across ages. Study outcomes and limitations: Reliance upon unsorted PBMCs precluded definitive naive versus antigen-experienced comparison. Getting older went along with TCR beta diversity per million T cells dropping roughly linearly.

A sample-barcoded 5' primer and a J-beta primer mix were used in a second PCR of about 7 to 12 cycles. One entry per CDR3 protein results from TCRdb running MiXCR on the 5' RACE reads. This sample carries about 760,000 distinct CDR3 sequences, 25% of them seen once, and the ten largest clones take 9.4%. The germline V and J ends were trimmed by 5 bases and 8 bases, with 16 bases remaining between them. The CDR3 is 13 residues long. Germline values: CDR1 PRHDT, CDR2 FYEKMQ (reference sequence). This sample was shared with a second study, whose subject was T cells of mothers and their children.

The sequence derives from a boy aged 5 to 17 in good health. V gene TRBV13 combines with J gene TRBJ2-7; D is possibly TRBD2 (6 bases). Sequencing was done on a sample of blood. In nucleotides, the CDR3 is TGTGCCAGCAGCCCATCGGGACTTCGTCAGCAGTACTTC. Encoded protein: CASSPSGLRQQYF.